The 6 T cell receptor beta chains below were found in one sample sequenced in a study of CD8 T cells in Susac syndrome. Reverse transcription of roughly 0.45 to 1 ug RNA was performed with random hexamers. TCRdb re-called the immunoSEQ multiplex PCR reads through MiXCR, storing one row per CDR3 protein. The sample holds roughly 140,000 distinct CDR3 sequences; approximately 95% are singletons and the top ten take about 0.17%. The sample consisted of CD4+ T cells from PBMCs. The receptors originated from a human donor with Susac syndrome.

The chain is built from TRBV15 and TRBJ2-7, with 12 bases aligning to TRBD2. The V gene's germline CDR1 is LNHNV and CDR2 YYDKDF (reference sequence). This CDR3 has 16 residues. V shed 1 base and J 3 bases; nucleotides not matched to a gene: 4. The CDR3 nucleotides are TGTGCCACCAGCAGAGCCCCGACTAGCGGGAGCTACGAGCAGTACTTC. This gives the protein CATSRAPTSGSYEQYF.

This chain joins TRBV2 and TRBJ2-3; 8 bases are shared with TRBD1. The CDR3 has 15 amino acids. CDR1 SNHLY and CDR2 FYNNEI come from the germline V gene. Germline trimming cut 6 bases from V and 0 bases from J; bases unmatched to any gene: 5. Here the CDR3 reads CASRDGTGSTDTQYF. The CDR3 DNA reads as TGTGCCAGCAGGGACGGGACAGGAAGCACAGATACGCAGTATTTT.

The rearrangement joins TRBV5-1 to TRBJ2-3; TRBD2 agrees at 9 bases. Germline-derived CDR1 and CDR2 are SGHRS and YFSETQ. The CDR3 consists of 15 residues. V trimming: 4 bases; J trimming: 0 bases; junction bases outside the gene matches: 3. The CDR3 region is CASSNSGGSTDTQYF. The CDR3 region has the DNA TGCGCCAGCAGCAACAGCGGGGGGAGCACAGATACGCAGTATTTT.

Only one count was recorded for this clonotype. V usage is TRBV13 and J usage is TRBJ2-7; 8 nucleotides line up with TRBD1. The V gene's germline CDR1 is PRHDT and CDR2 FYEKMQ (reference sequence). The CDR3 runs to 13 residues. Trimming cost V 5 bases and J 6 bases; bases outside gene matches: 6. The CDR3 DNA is TGTGCCAGCAGCATACCAGGGGGCGGCGAGCAGTACTTC. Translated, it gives CASSIPGGGEQYF.

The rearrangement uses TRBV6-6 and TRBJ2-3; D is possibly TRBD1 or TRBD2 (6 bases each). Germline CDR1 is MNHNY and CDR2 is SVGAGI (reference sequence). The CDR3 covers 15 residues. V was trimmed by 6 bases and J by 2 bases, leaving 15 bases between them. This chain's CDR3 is CASSPGAAFTDTQYF. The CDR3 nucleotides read TGTGCCAGCAGCCCGGGGGCAGCCTTCACAGATACGCAGTATTTT.

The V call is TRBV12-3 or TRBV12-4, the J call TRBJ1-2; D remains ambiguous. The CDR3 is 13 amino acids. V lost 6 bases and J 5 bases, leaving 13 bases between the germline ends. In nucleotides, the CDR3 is TGTGCCAGCAGCGTAGACTGGGAGTATGGCTACACCTTC. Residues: CASSVDWEYGYTF.